The present TCR beta chain was sequenced within a study of cytomegalovirus exposure and HLA in healthy donors (TCRdb year 2017). With respect to the entire study: An earlier analysis of several hundred of the donors reported about 260 Gb of sequence data and 95 million to 130 million unique TCR beta sequences obtained from around 170 million T cells. Approximately 310 gigabases of sequencing data and 70 million to 95 million unique TCR sequences made up an early release that covered fewer than 650 HLA-typed donors. Among the approximately 400 genotyped donors, more than 70% belonged to the genetic ancestry cluster associated with self-reported Caucasian donors. The study aimed to test whether signatures of past pathogen exposure could be identified by cataloging public T cell receptors. The study used immunosequencing to profile the T cell repertoires of approximately 650 subjects and linked those repertoires to cytomegalovirus serostatus. A separate validation cohort of 90 to 150 different subjects was used in addition to the roughly 700-subject first cohort. To predict cytomegalovirus infection status, the study combined high-throughput TCR immunosequencing, statistical association of individual TCRs with disease status, and machine learning. In a later analysis, previously published TCR beta repertoires from 600 to 850 donors were re-analyzed and high-resolution HLA genotyping was added so that TCR occurrence patterns could be studied. Rather than drawing on any new phenotypic data, the later analysis identified candidate immune exposures from TCR beta sequences and the way those sequences occurred across donors. An earlier analysis of a few hundred of the donors applied high-throughput TCR beta sequencing to assess whether each TCR beta V gene segment acted as functional or pseudogenic. Donor age, sex, ethnicity and CMV serostatus were compiled together with the repertoire data. A later genetic analysis took genome-wide SNP genotypes for about 55% of the 666 donors and used that subset as a discovery cohort. Every repertoire in the discovery cohort had been generated on one and the same sequencing platform. Class I and class II HLA loci were covered by the typing at four-digit resolution. Typing coverage varied by locus: about 629-630 donors for A, B, C, DRB1 and DQB1; more than 500 for DQA1; approximately 610 for DPA1; 400 to 480 for DPB1. Because of strong linkage in the cohort, roughly five DR-DQ haplotypes were treated as single units for association and clustering. On average, roughly 250,000 unique TCR beta nucleotide sequences were sequenced per donor among about 400 genotyped donors of the cohort, with 15% to 20% of those sequences being non-productive. Summary of the overall study and its limitations: According to a later analysis, parvovirus B19, influenza, CMV and Epstein-Barr virus appeared linked to several top co-occurrence clusters. A further reported finding was that TCR beta sequences accurately predicted the HLA-A and HLA-B alleles for most subjects in the first cohort. Some IMGT-functional V segments, including TRBV6-2 and TRBV6-3, could not be distinguished by the 87-base-pair reads and were therefore excluded. An association between a missense DCLRE1C variant and V-gene and J-gene trimming of TCR beta chains was found in a later genetic analysis and replicated in an independent cohort. The authors suggested that the approach could potentially be generalized to other disease states and immunological phenotypes. Immune exposure information for the cohort was limited to CMV serostatus. When HLA alleles, especially DR and DQ, strongly co-occurred, TCR associations were difficult to assign to individual alleles. According to a later analysis, TCR association rates differed among HLA loci, with DRB1 alleles showing the most associated TCRs and HLA-C alleles showing the fewest. A later analysis found that most CMV-associated TCR beta chains appeared HLA-restricted, with HLA associations seemingly driven largely by CMV exposure. A few of the identified cytomegalovirus-associated TCR beta chains were confirmed in vitro to be specific for cytomegalovirus antigens. Specific HLA alleles were associated with some 15,000 TCR beta sequences at a false discovery rate of 0.05 in a later analysis. In a later genetic analysis, fewer N-insertions in productive TCRs were reported among donors in an Asian-associated ancestry cluster than the 666-donor mean. Presence/absence analyses assumed roughly uniform sequencing depth across donors, an assumption that may not hold. Because counts were too low, seventeen rarely observed V segments, including chromosome 9 orphons, were excluded from the earlier analysis of about 500 of the donors. Broadly in line with IMGT annotations, most TCR beta V segments showed up in productive rearrangements about 90% or about 30% of the time in an earlier analysis of around 550 of the donors. Because some donors lacked HLA typing at each locus, the association tests relied only on the typed subset. The cohort was sequenced for TCR beta chains only, and without alpha or paired-chain data the features that could be detected were limited. A cluster of highly shared sequence variants was judged likely to represent a technical artifact of the sequencing pipeline. The classifier was reported to diagnose cytomegalovirus status with high specificity and sensitivity in both the original cohort and the validation cohort. In a later analysis, HLA-associated TCR beta chains were found to be more clonally expanded and to have lower generation probabilities than equally common non-associated chains. Most TCR sequences were seen in very few donors, while some public TCRs were found in many individuals. Correlated functional status among segregating V segments might reflect linkage disequilibrium, but an unknown experimental factor could not be ruled out. The study gave a list of 150 to 200 TCR beta chains associated with cytomegalovirus.

The cohort comprised 666 healthy bone marrow donors. All cohort members were sampled while nominally healthy, although unrecorded immune exposures were likely present. The donor was CMV seronegative and belonged to the group of 352 seronegative cohort members. Each donor provided a peripheral blood sample, and peripheral blood mononuclear cells were used for TCR beta sequencing. The Qiagen DNeasy Blood Extraction Kit was used to extract genomic DNA from the blood cell samples. Library preparation employed the immunoSEQ multiplex PCR assay. For the multiplex PCR, a mixture combining 60 forward primers for TCR Vbeta segments and 13 reverse primers for TCR Jbeta segments was used. The CDR3 region of rearranged TCR beta genes was amplified from genomic DNA by a multiplex PCR assay. On the Illumina HiSeq System, the amplified TCR beta libraries were sequenced as 87-base-pair reads. Processing in the source paper ran as follows. A later analysis counted some 74 million unique TCR beta chains across the 500 to 850 repertoires, and approximately 11 million of these chains were shared by at least two donors. A nearest-neighbor algorithm error-corrected the raw reads and collapsed the reads into unique sequences, merging closely related sequences to remove PCR and sequencing errors. V, D and J gene segments were assigned by aligning CDR3 sequences to IMGT reference sequences. Each retained sequence needed at least a six-nucleotide match to both a V gene segment and a J gene segment. Rearrangements were classified as productive when the CDR3 lacked stop codons and remained in frame with V and J, and all other rearrangements were classified as non-productive. CDR3 was defined by IMGT convention, running from the second conserved V-encoded cysteine to the conserved J-encoded phenylalanine. The earlier analysis of some 580 of the donors excluded any sequence lacking an unambiguous match to a single V gene segment. In an earlier analysis of several hundred of the donors, V segments were called functional above 56.7% productive rearrangements and were called segregating when the between-donor standard deviation exceeded 5%. A statistical classification framework was developed to diagnose cytomegalovirus status using the catalog of TCR beta chain sequences. In a later analysis, V and J genes were assigned by comparing TCR nucleotide sequences against IMGT/GENE-DB human TR gene sequences. A later analysis assigned CDR3 sequences and most-parsimonious VDJ recombination scenarios with the TCRdist pipeline. In a later analysis, each TCR beta chain was defined by its CDR3 amino acid sequence together with its V-gene family, and reads lacking a unique V-gene family were excluded. To address suspected cross-contamination and a sequencing artifact, a later analysis removed around 600 highly shared, low-generation-probability nucleotide sequences. A later analysis calculated a clonal expansion index for each public chain from normalized within-repertoire ranks of inferred template counts. In a later analysis, generation probabilities were computed with a VDJ recombination model fitted to out-of-frame rearrangements, and the resulting probabilities were checked against IGoR. Hypergeometric tests were used in a later analysis to score TCR-TCR, TCR-HLA and TCR-CMV co-occurrence, with a repertoire-size bias correction applied to the TCR pairs. In a later analysis, false discovery rates were estimated by permuting HLA or CMV assignments 20 times. In a later analysis, co-occurring TCRs were grouped using DBSCAN, with TCRdist sequence similarity added in when clustering inside HLA-allele-positive subsets. Repertoires with fewer than 30,000 or more than 120,000 public chains were left out of co-occurrence clustering, as were a handful of repertoires with anomalous nucleotide sharing. TCRdb obtained this table from immuneACCESS and retained in-frame rearrangements with V and J assigned. These tables miss some clones; where compared with another copy, unresolved V genes account for less than half of the shortfall, and the remainder is unexplained. The V and J calls and clone size were taken over from that table, and D and trimming were inferred from the DNA. The sample yields 150,000 to 200,000 clones; over 75% were counted once. The top ten clones comprise 2.3% of the sample.

About this clone itself: Its binding antigen is unknown. Per-base qualities were not stored, and no clone one base away is much larger.

According to the germline V gene (reference sequence), CDR1 reads SGHNT and CDR2 reads YYREEE. V is pared back by 9 bases and J by 1 base, with 12 bases lying between the germline termini. CDR3 length: 13 amino acids, cysteine to phenylalanine. Left in the record is the CDR3 DNA by itself, 39 bases read in frame from the first base. The V and J segments used are TRBV5-4 and TRBJ2-3, with a weak D call of TRBD2 (6 bases match). Specimen: PBMCs. The sequence was collected from a woman aged 50 to 60 in good health and CMV-seronegative. CDR3 loop: CAIRGAGTDTQYF. The DNA sequence follows: TGTGCCATTCGCGGGGCGGGCACAGATACGCAGTATTTT.